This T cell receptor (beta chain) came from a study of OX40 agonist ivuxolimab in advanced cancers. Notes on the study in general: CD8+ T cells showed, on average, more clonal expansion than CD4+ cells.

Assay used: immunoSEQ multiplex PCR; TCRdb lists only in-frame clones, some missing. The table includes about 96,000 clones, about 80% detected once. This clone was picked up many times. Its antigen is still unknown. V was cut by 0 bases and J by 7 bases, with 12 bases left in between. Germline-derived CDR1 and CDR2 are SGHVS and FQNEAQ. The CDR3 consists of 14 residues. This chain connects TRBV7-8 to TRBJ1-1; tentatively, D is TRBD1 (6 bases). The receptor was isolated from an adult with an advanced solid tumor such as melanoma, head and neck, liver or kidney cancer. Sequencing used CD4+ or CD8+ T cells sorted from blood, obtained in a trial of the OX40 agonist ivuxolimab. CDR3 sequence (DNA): TGTGCCAGCAGCTTAGCGGGGACACGATATGAAGCTTTCTTT. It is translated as CASSLAGTRYEAFF.